This T cell receptor (beta chain) was obtained from a study of cytomegalovirus exposure and HLA in healthy donors. Overall study: The same platform as the approximately 670 first-cohort repertoires was used for the 110 or so validation repertoires, a later analysis reported. General study points: Cytomegalovirus association was assigned to about 150 TCR beta chains.

Remarks on this clone: What it binds is not known.

Clones were sequenced by immunoSEQ multiplex PCR, and TCRdb holds only the in-frame ones, with some missing. In the table there are around 200,000 clones, approximately 84% of which are singletons. V shed 4 bases and J shed 10 bases, with 14 bases lying between them. Germline V gene sequence: CDR1 SNHLY, CDR2 FYNNEI. CDR3 length equals 13 residues. The donors were members of the validation cohort, which comprised more than 90 subjects and was separate from the first cohort of 670 or so subjects. The chain uses TRBV2 and TRBJ2-1; D may be TRBD2 (7 bases). The source of this sequence is a woman aged 18 to 35 in good health and CMV-seropositive. The sample taken for sequencing was PBMCs. CDR3 nucleotide sequence: TGTGCCAGCAGTGGAGGGGGGGCAGGGGAGCAGTTCTTC. It encodes CASSGGGAGEQFF.